The 6 T cell receptor beta chains below were found in one sample sequenced in a study of T cell responses to AZD1222 COVID-19 vaccine. Repertoires were generated with immunoSEQ multiplex PCR, while TCRdb's copy carries only in-frame clones and drops some. The sample records about 130,000 clones, 90% to 95% being singletons. The specimen comprised peripheral blood, sampled on day 0 of AZD1222 vaccination. These TCRs come from an adult in good health.

This clone is a singleton in its sample. The rearrangement uses TRBV27 and TRBJ2-7; D gene ambiguous. There are 13 residues in the CDR3. Germline V gives CDR1 MNHEY, CDR2 SMNVEV (reference sequence). V was shortened by 3 bases and J by 7 bases, with 13 bases between the two germline ends. The CDR3 reads CASSLPIKEEQYF. The CDR3 nucleotides are TGTGCCAGCAGTTTGCCGATTAAAGAAGAGCAGTACTTC.

This rearrangement joins TRBV5-5 to TRBJ2-5; D is unresolved. CDR1 is SGHKS, CDR2 YYEKEE, per germline (reference sequence). This CDR3 spans 14 amino acids. The germline V and J ends were trimmed by 0 bases and 7 bases, with 13 bases remaining between them. The CDR3 is CASSLGVRLGTQYF. Written as DNA, the CDR3 is TGTGCCAGCAGCTTGGGGGTCCGATTGGGGACCCAGTACTTC.

This chain links TRBV5-1 with TRBJ2-1, with D perhaps matching TRBD2 (5 bases). This CDR3 has 16 residues. V lost 0 bases, J lost 2 bases, and 12 bases lay in between. The germline CDR1 and CDR2 sequences are SGHRS and YFSETQ. The chain's CDR3 is CASSLGSGVAYNEQFF. The CDR3 nucleotides read TGCGCCAGCAGCTTGGGGAGCGGTGTTGCCTACAATGAGCAGTTCTTC.

The gene calls are TRBV27 and TRBJ2-7; possible D gene TRBD1, 6 bases. V was pared by 5 bases and J by 6 bases, with 14 bases between. This CDR3 is 13 amino acids long. Germline-derived CDR1 and CDR2 are MNHEY and SMNVEV (reference sequence). CDR3 residues: CASSLQGYGEQYF. The DNA of the CDR3 is TGTGCCAGCAGTCTACAGGGTTATGGCGAGCAGTACTTC.

In its sample, this clone was seen once. The V gene is TRBV6-2 or TRBV6-3, the J gene TRBJ1-1, with a tentative D call TRBD1 (6 bases). The ends were cut back, 5 bases at V and 0 bases at J, with 16 bases in the middle. The germline V gene encodes CDR1 MNHEY and CDR2 SVGEGT. This CDR3 comprises 16 residues. The CDR3 loop is CASSRQDHALNTEAFF. For the CDR3, the DNA is TGTGCCAGCAGTCGACAGGACCACGCTTTGAACACTGAAGCTTTCTTT.

V gene TRBV5-1 combines with J gene TRBJ1-2, with D tentatively TRBD1 (5 bases). Per germline, CDR1 SGHRS and CDR2 YFSETQ. This CDR3 spans 13 amino acids. V was clipped by 5 bases and J by 4 bases, with 12 bases between them. CDR3 bases: TGCGCCAGCAGGATTGATGGGGGCTATGGCTACACCTTC. It yields the protein CASRIDGGYGYTF. Together with reference TRBV5-1 and TRBJ1-2, the CDR3 gives the full variable domain: KAGVTQTPRYLIKTRGQQVTLSCSPISGHRSVSWYQQTPGQGLQFLFEYFSETQRNKGNFPGRFSGRQFSNSRSEMNVSTLELGDSALYLCASRIDGGYGYTFGSGTRLTVV.